This T cell receptor (beta chain) is from a study of CXCR3-negative and CXCR3-positive naive CD8 T cells. Study at large: About 140 million TRB reads were obtained overall (about 1.5 +/- 0.3 million per library). Overall study results and limits: Both naive subsets showed comparably high diversity, and memory CD8+ cells showed much lower diversity.

UMI labels and 5' RACE were used to prepare the TRB cDNA libraries. TCRdb reanalyzed the 5' RACE reads, giving one entry per CDR3 protein sequence and no DNA. Its listing shows around 6,700 distinct CDR3 sequences. CDR1 SGHVS and CDR2 FQNEAQ come from the germline V gene. The CDR3 loop spans 11 amino acids. A remark on this clonotype: Antigen unknown.

Sorts that each held roughly 300,000 cells were run in triplicate for every CD8+ T cell subset. The authors gated naive CD8+ T cells as CD45RO-CCR7+CD27+CD95-. This receptor was taken from a human donor in good health. Some clones in this sample may be carry-over from other donors' samples. Sample: naive CXCR3- CD8+ T cells from blood. Described subset: CD45RO-CCR7+CD27+CD95- naive CD8+ T cells lacking CXCR3 (TNR3-). V is TRBV7-8 and J is TRBJ1-1; no DNA is available, so the TRBD1 call from TCRdb remains unchecked. CDR3 loop: CASSTGSEAFF.